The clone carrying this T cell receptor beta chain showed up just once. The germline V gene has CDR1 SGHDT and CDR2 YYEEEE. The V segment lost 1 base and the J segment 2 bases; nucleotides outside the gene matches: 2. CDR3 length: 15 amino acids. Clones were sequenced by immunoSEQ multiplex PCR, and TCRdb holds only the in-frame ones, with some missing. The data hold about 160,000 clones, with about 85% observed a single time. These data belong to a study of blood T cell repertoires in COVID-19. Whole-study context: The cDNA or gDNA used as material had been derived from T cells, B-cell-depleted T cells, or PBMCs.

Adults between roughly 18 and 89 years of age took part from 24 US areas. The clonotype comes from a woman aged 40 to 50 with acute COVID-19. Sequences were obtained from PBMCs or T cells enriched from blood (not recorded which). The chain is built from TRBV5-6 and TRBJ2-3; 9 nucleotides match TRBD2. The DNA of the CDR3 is TGTGCCAGCAGCTTGAGACTAGCGGCCACAGATACGCAGTATTTT. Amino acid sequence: CASSLRLAATDTQYF.